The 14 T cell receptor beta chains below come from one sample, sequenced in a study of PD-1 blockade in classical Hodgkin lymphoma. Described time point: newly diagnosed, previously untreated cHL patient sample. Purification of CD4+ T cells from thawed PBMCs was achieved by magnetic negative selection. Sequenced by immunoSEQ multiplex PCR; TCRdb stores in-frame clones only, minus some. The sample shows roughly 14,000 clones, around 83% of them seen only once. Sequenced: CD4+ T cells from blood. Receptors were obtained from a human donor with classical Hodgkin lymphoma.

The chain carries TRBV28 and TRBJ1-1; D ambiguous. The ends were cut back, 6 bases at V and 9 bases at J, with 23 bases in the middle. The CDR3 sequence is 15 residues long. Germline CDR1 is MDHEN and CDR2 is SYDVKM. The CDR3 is CASSSRRAGAKKAFF. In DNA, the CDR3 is TGTGCCAGCAGCTCTCGGCGGGCCGGAGCGAAAAAAGCTTTCTTT.

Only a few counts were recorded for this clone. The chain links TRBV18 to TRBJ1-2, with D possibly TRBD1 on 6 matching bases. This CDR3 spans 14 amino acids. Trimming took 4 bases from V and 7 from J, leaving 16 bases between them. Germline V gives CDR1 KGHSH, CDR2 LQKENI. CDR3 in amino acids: CASSLGEQGAGYTF. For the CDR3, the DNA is TGTGCCAGCTCACTAGGGGAACAGGGCGCTGGCTACACCTTC.

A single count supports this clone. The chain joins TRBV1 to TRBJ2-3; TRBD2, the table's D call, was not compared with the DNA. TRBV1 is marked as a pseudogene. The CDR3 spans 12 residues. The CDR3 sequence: CTSSGGGRAQYF. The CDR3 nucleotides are TGCACCAGCAGCGGGGGCGGGAGGGCGCAGTATTTT.

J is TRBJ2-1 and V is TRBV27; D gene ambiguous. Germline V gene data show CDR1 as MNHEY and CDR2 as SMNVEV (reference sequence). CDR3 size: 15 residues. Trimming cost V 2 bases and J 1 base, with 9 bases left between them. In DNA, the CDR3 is TGTGCCAGCAGTTTAAGACTGGGGTCCTACAATGAGCAGTTCTTC. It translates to CASSLRLGSYNEQFF.

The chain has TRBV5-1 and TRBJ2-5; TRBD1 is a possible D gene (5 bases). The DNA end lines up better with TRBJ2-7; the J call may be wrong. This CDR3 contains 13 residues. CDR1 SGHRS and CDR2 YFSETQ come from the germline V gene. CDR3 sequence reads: CASKEGAAYEQYF. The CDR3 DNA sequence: TGCGCCAGCAAGGAAGGGGCGGCCTACGAGCAGTACTTC.

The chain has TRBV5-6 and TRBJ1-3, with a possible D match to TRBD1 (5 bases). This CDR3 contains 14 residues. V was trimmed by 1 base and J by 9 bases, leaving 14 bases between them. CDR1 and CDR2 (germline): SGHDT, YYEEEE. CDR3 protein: CASSLSQGVGTIYF. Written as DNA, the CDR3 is TGTGCCAGCAGCTTGTCGCAGGGTGTTGGCACCATATATTTT.

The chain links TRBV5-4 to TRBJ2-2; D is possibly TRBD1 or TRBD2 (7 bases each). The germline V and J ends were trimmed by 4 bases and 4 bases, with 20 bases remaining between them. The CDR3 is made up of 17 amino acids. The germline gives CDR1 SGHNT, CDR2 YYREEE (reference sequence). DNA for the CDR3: TGTGCCAGCAGCGGGAGGGTCGGAGGGGGCTCCACCGGGGAGCTGTTTTTT. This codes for CASSGRVGGGSTGELFF.

The CDR3 is CASSRDRGRGDTQYF. For the CDR3, the DNA is TGTGCCAGCAGCCGGGACAGGGGGCGCGGAGATACGCAGTATTTT. V usage is TRBV5-6 and J usage is TRBJ2-3; 12 bases fit TRBD1. CDR1 and CDR2 (germline): SGHDT, YYEEEE. J was trimmed by 5 bases and V by 4 bases; bases with no gene match: 5. The CDR3 has 15 amino acids.

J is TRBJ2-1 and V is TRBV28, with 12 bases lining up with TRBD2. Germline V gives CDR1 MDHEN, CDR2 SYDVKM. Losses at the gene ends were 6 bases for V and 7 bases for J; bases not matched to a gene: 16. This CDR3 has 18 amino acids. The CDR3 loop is CASSEGKLAGGPWNEQFF. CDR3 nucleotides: TGTGCCAGCAGCGAAGGGAAGCTAGCGGGAGGGCCTTGGAATGAGCAGTTCTTC.

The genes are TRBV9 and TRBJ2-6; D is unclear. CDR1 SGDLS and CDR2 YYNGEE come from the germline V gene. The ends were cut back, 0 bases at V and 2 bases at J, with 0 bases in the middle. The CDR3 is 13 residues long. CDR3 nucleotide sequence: TGTGCCAGCAGCGTAGCTGGGGCCAACGTCCTGACTTTC. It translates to CASSVAGANVLTF.

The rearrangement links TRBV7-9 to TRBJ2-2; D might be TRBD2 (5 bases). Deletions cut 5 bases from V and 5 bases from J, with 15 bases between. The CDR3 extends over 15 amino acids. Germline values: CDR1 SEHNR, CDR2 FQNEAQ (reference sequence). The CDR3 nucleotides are TGTGCCAGCAGCCCATTGATCCGCGGGACCGGGGAGCTGTTTTTT. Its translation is CASSPLIRGTGELFF.

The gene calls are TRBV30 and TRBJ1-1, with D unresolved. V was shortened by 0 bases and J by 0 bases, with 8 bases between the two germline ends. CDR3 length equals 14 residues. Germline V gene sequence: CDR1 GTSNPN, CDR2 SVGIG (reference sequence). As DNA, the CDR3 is TGTGCCTGGAGTGTGAGCCGACTGAACACTGAAGCTTTCTTT. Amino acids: CAWSVSRLNTEAFF.

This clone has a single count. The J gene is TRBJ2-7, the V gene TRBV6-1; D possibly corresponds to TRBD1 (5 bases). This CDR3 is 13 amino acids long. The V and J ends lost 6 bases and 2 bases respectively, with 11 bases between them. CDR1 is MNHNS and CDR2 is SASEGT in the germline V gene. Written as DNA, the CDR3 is TGTGCCAGCAGGACTCTAGGGGCCTACGAGCAGTACTTC. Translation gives CASRTLGAYEQYF.

CDR3 sequence: CASTPVTSSDEQFF. The CDR3 nucleotides are TGTGCCAGCACCCCTGTGACAAGTTCGGATGAGCAGTTCTTC. The V call is TRBV7-9, the J call TRBJ2-1; D is ambiguous. Germline V gene lookup returns CDR1 SEHNR and CDR2 FQNEAQ (reference sequence). This CDR3 contains 14 residues. Deletions cut 7 bases from V and 8 bases from J, with 18 bases between.